Listed below are T cell receptor beta chains from one sample, sequenced in a study of CD8 T cells in Susac syndrome. TCRdb recomputed calls from the immunoSEQ multiplex PCR reads with MiXCR, one row per CDR3 protein. The sample includes some 160,000 distinct CDR3 sequences, 90% to 95% seen only once; the top ten take roughly 0.12%. The sample consisted of CD4+ T cells from PBMCs. The origin of the receptors is a human donor with Susac syndrome. The CDR3 runs from the conserved cysteine through the conserved F or W. The order of the fields is D gene, clone size, J gene, V gene, CDR3 DNA, CDR3 protein. D genes are given only for firm matches. A row's size may be missing; if present it is once, few, many or a size class.

d_call: NA
clone_size: once
j_call: TRBJ2-1
v_call: TRBV7-8
cdr3_nt: TGTGCCAGCAGCTTAGAACCCGGGGCCTACAATGAGCAGTTCTTC
cdr3_aa: CASSLEPGAYNEQFF

d_call: NA
clone_size: once
j_call: TRBJ1-1
v_call: TRBV7-2
cdr3_nt: TGTGCCAGCAGCTTATTAGGGCGGAACACTGAAGCTTTCTTT
cdr3_aa: CASSLLGRNTEAFF

d_call: NA
clone_size: once
j_call: TRBJ1-1
v_call: TRBV7-3
cdr3_nt: TGTGCCAGCAGCTTTTTGCCAGGGGTCACTGAAGCTTTCTTT
cdr3_aa: CASSFLPGVTEAFF

d_call: TRBD2
clone_size: NA
j_call: TRBJ2-7
v_call: TRBV3-1
cdr3_nt: TGTGCCAGCAGCCGTGGACTAGCGGGGAGCTCCTACGAGCAGTACTTC
cdr3_aa: CASSRGLAGSSYEQYF

d_call: NA
clone_size: NA
j_call: TRBJ1-6
v_call: TRBV12-3/TRBV12-4
cdr3_nt: TGTGCCAGCACCCGGGCTGTCTATAATTCACCCCTCCACTTT
cdr3_aa: CASTRAVYNSPLHF

d_call: NA
clone_size: NA
j_call: TRBJ2-7
v_call: TRBV10-3
cdr3_nt: TGTGCCATCAGTCCGTCCTCCTACGAGCAGTACTTC
cdr3_aa: CAISPSSYEQYF

d_call: NA
clone_size: once
j_call: TRBJ1-1
v_call: TRBV5-4
cdr3_nt: TGTGCCAGCAGGATGGCCAGGACGACCGGTGAAGCTTTCTTT
cdr3_aa: CASRMARTTGEAFF

d_call: NA
clone_size: NA
j_call: TRBJ2-5
v_call: TRBV7-9
cdr3_nt: TGTGCCAGCAGCTTAGATCCCCAGGTAGGAGAGACCCAGTACTTC
cdr3_aa: CASSLDPQVGETQYF

d_call: NA
clone_size: NA
j_call: TRBJ1-5
v_call: TRBV27
cdr3_nt: TGTGCCAGCAGTTTGAGTAGGGGCGGCAATCAGCCCCAGCATTTT
cdr3_aa: CASSLSRGGNQPQHF

d_call: TRBD1
clone_size: NA
j_call: TRBJ1-2
v_call: TRBV5-1
cdr3_nt: TGCGCCAGCAGCCGTGAACTTGGGACAGGGGGGAATGGCTACACCTTC
cdr3_aa: CASSRELGTGGNGYTF

d_call: NA
clone_size: NA
j_call: TRBJ2-5
v_call: TRBV20-1
cdr3_nt: TGCAGTGCTCCCGAGACCCAGTACTTC
cdr3_aa: CSAPETQYF

d_call: TRBD1
clone_size: NA
j_call: TRBJ2-7
v_call: TRBV12-3/TRBV12-4
cdr3_nt: TGTGCCAGCAGTTCATGGGGACAGGGGTCCTACGAGCAGTACTTC
cdr3_aa: CASSSWGQGSYEQYF

d_call: NA
clone_size: NA
j_call: TRBJ2-7
v_call: TRBV25-1
cdr3_nt: TGTGCCAGCAGCTCCCTTGGGGAATCCTACGAGCAGTACTTC
cdr3_aa: CASSSLGESYEQYF

d_call: TRBD1
clone_size: NA
j_call: TRBJ1-1
v_call: TRBV7-9
cdr3_nt: TGTGCCAGCAGCAAGGGACAGGGCGGGACTGAAGCTTTCTTT
cdr3_aa: CASSKGQGGTEAFF

d_call: NA
clone_size: NA
j_call: TRBJ1-1
v_call: TRBV20-1
cdr3_nt: TGCAGTGCTAGTCCAGACATGAACACTGAAGCTTTCTTT
cdr3_aa: CSASPDMNTEAFF

d_call: NA
clone_size: NA
j_call: TRBJ1-4
v_call: TRBV2
cdr3_nt: TGTGCCAGCAGAGAAACGTCTGTTGGAGGTGAAAAACTGTTTTTT
cdr3_aa: CASRETSVGGEKLFF

d_call: TRBD2
clone_size: NA
j_call: TRBJ2-7
v_call: TRBV20-1
cdr3_nt: TGCAGTGCTAGAGGGACTAGCGGGCGGACCTACGAGCAGTACTTC
cdr3_aa: CSARGTSGRTYEQYF

d_call: NA
clone_size: NA
j_call: TRBJ1-1
v_call: TRBV20-1
cdr3_nt: TGCAGTGCTTTCAAGGACGGGAACACTGAAGCTTTCTTT
cdr3_aa: CSAFKDGNTEAFF

d_call: NA
clone_size: NA
j_call: TRBJ1-5
v_call: TRBV12-3/TRBV12-4
cdr3_nt: TGTGCCAGCAGTCCTACCACTCGGGGGAGGCTTCAGCCCCAGCATTTT
cdr3_aa: CASSPTTRGRLQPQHF

d_call: TRBD2
clone_size: NA
j_call: TRBJ2-1
v_call: TRBV20-1
cdr3_nt: TGCAGTGCTAGAAAGGGGAGCGGGGGGGACAATGAGCAGTTCTTC
cdr3_aa: CSARKGSGGDNEQFF

d_call: TRBD1
clone_size: NA
j_call: TRBJ1-4
v_call: TRBV20-1
cdr3_nt: TGCAGTGCCTCAGGGGGTAATGAAAAACTGTTTTTT
cdr3_aa: CSASGGNEKLFF

d_call: TRBD1
clone_size: NA
j_call: TRBJ1-2
v_call: TRBV20-1
cdr3_nt: TGCAGTGCTATTGACAGGGGCTATGGCTACACCTTC
cdr3_aa: CSAIDRGYGYTF

d_call: TRBD1
clone_size: NA
j_call: TRBJ1-1
v_call: TRBV27
cdr3_nt: TGTGCCAGCAGTCTAGTTCTTTCGGATGGGACAGCTGAAGCTTTCTTT
cdr3_aa: CASSLVLSDGTAEAFF

d_call: TRBD1
clone_size: NA
j_call: TRBJ1-2
v_call: TRBV29-1
cdr3_nt: TGCAGCGTTGCCCGGGACAGCAAACCCTATGGCTACACCTTC
cdr3_aa: CSVARDSKPYGYTF

d_call: NA
clone_size: NA
j_call: TRBJ1-6
v_call: TRBV6-6
cdr3_nt: TGTGCCAGCAGTCCCGCGGGCAGCTCCTATAATTCACCCCTCCACTTT
cdr3_aa: CASSPAGSSYNSPLHF

d_call: NA
clone_size: NA
j_call: TRBJ2-1
v_call: TRBV15
cdr3_nt: TGTGCCACCAGCAGAGGCACGGACTACAATGAGCAGTTCTTC
cdr3_aa: CATSRGTDYNEQFF

d_call: NA
clone_size: NA
j_call: TRBJ1-1
v_call: TRBV3-1
cdr3_nt: TGTGCCAGCAGGGTCGAGGGCATGAACACTGAAGCTTTCTTT
cdr3_aa: CASRVEGMNTEAFF

d_call: NA
clone_size: NA
j_call: TRBJ1-5
v_call: TRBV12-2
cdr3_nt: TGTGCAAGTCGCTCCCGCCCAACCGGGGATAGCAATCAGCCCCAGCATTTT
cdr3_aa: CASRSRPTGDSNQPQHF

d_call: NA
clone_size: NA
j_call: TRBJ1-5
v_call: TRBV20-1
cdr3_nt: TGCAGTGCTACTGAGGCTCAATTGGGGAATCAGCCCCAGCATTTT
cdr3_aa: CSATEAQLGNQPQHF

d_call: NA
clone_size: once
j_call: TRBJ2-1
v_call: TRBV6-5
cdr3_nt: TGTGCCAGCAGTTACTCGAGGCAGGAGCACCTAAGTGAGCAGTTCTTC
cdr3_aa: CASSYSRQEHLSEQFF

d_call: TRBD2
clone_size: NA
j_call: TRBJ2-3
v_call: TRBV2
cdr3_nt: TGTGCCAGCAACAGTATCGGGAGGACAGATACGCAGTATTTT
cdr3_aa: CASNSIGRTDTQYF